These 20 T cell receptor beta chains were all obtained from the same sample, sequenced in a study of blood T cells in healthy people across ages. Alongside a J-beta primer mix, a sample-barcoded 5' primer served in a second PCR lasting about 6 to 11 cycles. TCRdb fed the 5' RACE reads into MiXCR, producing one record per CDR3 protein. The sample holds 1 million or so distinct CDR3 sequences, about 23% seen once. Separately, the same data were catalogued under a study of T cells of mothers and their children.

Specimen: blood. All receptors come from a girl aged 2-10 years in good health.

CDR3 sequence: CPGDSQGNDYEQYF. The CDR3 DNA follows: TGTCCCGGAGACTCGCAGGGAAACGACTACGAGCAGTACTTC. The chain carries TRBV7-9 and TRBJ2-7, with a weak D call TRBD1 (5 bases). The CDR3 sequence is 14 residues long. Per germline, CDR1 SEHNR and CDR2 FQNEAQ (reference sequence).

The V gene is TRBV7-2, the J gene TRBJ1-4, with D hard to call. Germline loops: CDR1 SGHTA, CDR2 FQGNSA. V lost 5 bases and J lost 8, with 15 bases in between. The CDR3 length is 14 residues. The CDR3 protein is CASSPVLGGEKLFF. Written as DNA, the CDR3 is TGTGCCAGCAGCCCAGTATTAGGAGGAGAAAAACTGTTTTTT.

This clonotype has only a few counts. J is TRBJ2-1 and V is TRBV4-1; 8 bases are a match to TRBD2. The V segment lost 0 bases and the J segment 5 bases; nucleotides outside the gene matches: 9. This CDR3 region has 17 residues. In germline, CDR1 is MGHRA, CDR2 YSYEKL. The CDR3 spells CASSQDRGGKGNNEQFF. The CDR3 DNA follows: TGCGCCAGCAGCCAAGACCGCGGGGGGAAAGGAAACAATGAGCAGTTCTTC.

This clonotype was seen a few times. V is TRBV6-2 or TRBV6-3 and J is TRBJ2-2, with D possibly being TRBD2 (5 bases). The V end lost 7 bases, the J end lost 10 bases, and 19 bases lay between the germline ends. From germline, CDR1 is MNHEY and CDR2 SVGEGT. The CDR3 contains 14 residues. In nucleotides, the CDR3 is TGTGCCAGCACTCCCAAGGGTATTCGGGAGGAGCTGTTTTTT. The encoded protein is CASTPKGIREELFF.

The chain combines TRBV5-5 with TRBJ1-2; TRBD1 matches 8 bases. The length of the CDR3 is 14 residues. Germline V lookup: CDR1 SGHKS, CDR2 YYEKEE (reference sequence). The J segment lost 7 bases and the V segment lost 4 bases, leaving 9 bases of the junction unmatched. This CDR3 reads CASSRPGTGSGYTF. In DNA form, the CDR3 reads TGTGCCAGCAGCCGACCCGGGACAGGTTCTGGCTACACCTTC.

This clonotype was picked up many times. This sequence joins TRBV2 and TRBJ2-5, with a tentative D call TRBD2 (6 bases). V was clipped by 10 bases and J by 4 bases, with 19 bases between them. This CDR3 has 14 residues. From germline, CDR1 is SNHLY and CDR2 FYNNEI. The CDR3 here is CATQGTSDGETQYF. The CDR3 DNA sequence: TGTGCCACCCAAGGGACTTCAGACGGAGAGACCCAGTACTTC.

The rearrangement uses TRBV9 and TRBJ2-5; D call uncertain. CDR3 length: 14 residues. CDR1 SGDLS and CDR2 YYNGEE come from the germline V gene. The ends were cut back, 3 bases at V and 1 base at J, with 10 bases in the middle. The CDR3 DNA sequence: TGTGCCAGCAGCGCCTCGAGCTTCCAAGAGACCCAGTACTTC. Encoded protein: CASSASSFQETQYF.

This clonotype was picked up a small number of times. This chain joins TRBV29-1 and TRBJ2-7; D is uncertain. The V end lost 2 bases, the J end lost 0 bases, and 11 bases lay between the germline ends. The CDR3 runs 14 residues. Germline V gives CDR1 SQVTM, CDR2 ANQGSEA. Written as DNA, the CDR3 is TGCAGCGTTGAATCTCCTACTAACTCCTACGAGCAGTACTTC. This sequence encodes CSVESPTNSYEQYF.

The chain links TRBV3-1 to TRBJ2-7; D not certain. The CDR3 runs to 15 residues. The germline V gene has CDR1 LGHDT and CDR2 YNNKEL (reference sequence). V dropped 0 bases and J dropped 6 bases, with 15 bases sitting between them. The CDR3, as DNA: TGTGCCAGCAGCCAAGAGGTGTCCGACCGGCGCGAGCAGTACTTC. Its protein product is CASSQEVSDRREQYF.

The chain joins TRBV27 to TRBJ2-7; the D is unclear. CDR3 length equals 14 residues. V shed 3 bases and J shed 3 bases, with 12 bases lying between them. In germline, CDR1 is MNHEY, CDR2 SMNVEV (reference sequence). CDR3 sequence: CASSLGPNFYEQYF. In DNA form, the CDR3 reads TGTGCCAGCAGTTTGGGCCCGAACTTCTACGAGCAGTACTTC.

This clonotype was seen a few times. V and J are TRBV7-2 and TRBJ2-4; possible D gene TRBD2, 6 bases. Germline V gives CDR1 SGHTA, CDR2 FQGNSA. Trimming shortened V by 4 bases and J by 1 base, and 17 bases separated the two germline ends. This CDR3 region has 17 residues. DNA of the CDR3: TGTGCCAGCAGCTCGGACGGGAGCCTCGTGGCCAAAAACATTCAGTACTTC. Translated, it gives CASSSDGSLVAKNIQYF.

This clonotype occurred a few times. The chain is built from TRBV7-2 and TRBJ2-5; 12 positions match TRBD2. The assigned J gene may be wrong: the sequence end matches TRBJ2-1 better. The length of the CDR3 is 16 residues. The germline gives CDR1 SGHTA, CDR2 FQGNSA. The CDR3 region has the DNA TGTGCCAGCAGCTCCGGGACTAGCGGGCTCCTGGATGAGCAGTTCTTC. Amino acids: CASSSGTSGLLDEQFF.

This clonotype was seen a handful of times. This sequence joins TRBV7-9 and TRBJ2-1, with TRBD1 identical over 9 bases. Germline-derived CDR1 and CDR2 are SEHNR and FQNEAQ (reference sequence). The CDR3 totals 13 residues. V shed 10 bases and J 2 bases; nucleotides not matched to a gene: 3. The CDR3 nucleotides are TGTGCCATTCACAGGGGGCCCTACAATGAGCAGTTCTTC. Its translation is CAIHRGPYNEQFF.

In this sample, this clonotype turned up a few times. V gene TRBV7-8 combines with J gene TRBJ2-5; possibly TRBD2 for D (6 bases). CDR1 and CDR2 from the germline V gene are SGHVS and FQNEAQ. The V end lost 5 bases, the J end lost 3 bases, and 16 bases lay between the germline ends. The CDR3 totals 15 residues. This CDR3 reads CASSPWREGEETQYF. DNA of the CDR3: TGTGCCAGCAGCCCTTGGCGGGAAGGAGAAGAGACCCAGTACTTC.

V and J are TRBV28 and TRBJ2-7; TRBD2 matches at 8 bases. CDR3 size: 15 residues. Germline V gene sequence: CDR1 MDHEN, CDR2 SYDVKM. V gave up 6 bases and J gave up 0 bases; unmatched junction bases: 7. The CDR3 nucleotides read TGTGCCAGCAGGTTCCTGAGCGGGAGCTCCTACGAGCAGTACTTC. It is translated as CASRFLSGSSYEQYF.

The chain links TRBV20-1 to TRBJ2-7, with 8 positions matching TRBD1. V was clipped by 5 bases and J by 3 bases; unmatched bases: 3. Per the germline V gene, CDR1 is DFQATT and CDR2 is SNEGSKA (reference sequence). The CDR3 is 12 residues long. In nucleotides, the CDR3 is TGCAGTGCTGAGGACAGGGACTACGAGCAGTACTTC. Protein sequence: CSAEDRDYEQYF.

The gene calls are TRBV12-3 or TRBV12-4 and TRBJ2-1; possibly TRBD1 for D (5 bases). The end of the DNA is better explained by TRBJ2-5, so the J call may be wrong. The CDR3 extends over 15 amino acids. As DNA, the CDR3 is TGTGCCAGCAGTTTCCCGACAGAATTTCAAGAGACCCAGTACTTC. The encoded protein is CASSFPTEFQETQYF.

This clonotype was seen a few times. The chain joins TRBV27 to TRBJ2-7; D remains unclear. V was cut by 0 bases and J by 3 bases, with 9 bases left in between. CDR1 and CDR2 from the germline V gene are MNHEY and SMNVEV (reference sequence). The CDR3 is 14 residues long. The CDR3 region has the DNA TGTGCCAGCAGTTTATCCACAACCATCTACGAGCAGTACTTC. It specifies CASSLSTTIYEQYF.

A few counts support this clonotype. The rearrangement uses TRBV29-1 and TRBJ1-2; tentatively, D is TRBD1 (6 bases). This CDR3 is built from 15 residues. The V gene's germline CDR1 is SQVTM and CDR2 ANQGSEA. The CDR3: CSARGADSANYGYTF. Written as DNA, the CDR3 is TGCAGTGCCAGAGGGGCGGACAGCGCTAACTATGGCTACACCTTC.

This clonotype was detected only a few times. The chain has TRBV29-1 and TRBJ1-2; the D is unclear. Between the trimmed V and J ends, which lost 1 base and 3 bases, there was a span of 9 bases. This CDR3 is built from 13 residues. The germline V gene has CDR1 SQVTM and CDR2 ANQGSEA. CDR3 amino acids: CSVEVNQHYGYTF. For the CDR3, the DNA is TGCAGCGTTGAAGTGAACCAGCACTATGGCTACACCTTC.